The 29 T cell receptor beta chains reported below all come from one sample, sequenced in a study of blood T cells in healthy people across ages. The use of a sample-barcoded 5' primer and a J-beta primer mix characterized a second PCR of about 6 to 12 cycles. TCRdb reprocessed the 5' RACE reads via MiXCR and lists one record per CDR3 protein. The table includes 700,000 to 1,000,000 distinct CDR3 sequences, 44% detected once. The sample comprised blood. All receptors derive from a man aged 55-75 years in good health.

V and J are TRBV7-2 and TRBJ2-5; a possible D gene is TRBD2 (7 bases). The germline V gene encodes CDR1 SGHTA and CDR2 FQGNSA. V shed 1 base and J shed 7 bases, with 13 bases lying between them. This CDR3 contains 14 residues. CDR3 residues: CASSLGEGVGTQYF. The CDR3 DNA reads TGTGCCAGCAGCTTAGGGGAGGGGGTCGGGACCCAGTACTTC.

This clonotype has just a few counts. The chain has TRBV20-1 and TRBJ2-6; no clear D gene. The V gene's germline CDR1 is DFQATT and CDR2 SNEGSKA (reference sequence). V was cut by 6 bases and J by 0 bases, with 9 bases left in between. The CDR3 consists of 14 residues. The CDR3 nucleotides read TGCAGTGCCTATGGGAACTCTGGGGCCAACGTCCTGACTTTC. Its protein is CSAYGNSGANVLTF.

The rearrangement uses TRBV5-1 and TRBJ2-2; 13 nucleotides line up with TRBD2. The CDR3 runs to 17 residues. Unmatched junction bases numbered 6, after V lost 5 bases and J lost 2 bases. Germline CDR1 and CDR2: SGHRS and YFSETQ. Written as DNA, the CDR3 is TGCGCCAGCAGGTCGACTAGCGGGGGGACTAACACCGGGGAGCTGTTTTTT. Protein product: CASRSTSGGTNTGELFF.

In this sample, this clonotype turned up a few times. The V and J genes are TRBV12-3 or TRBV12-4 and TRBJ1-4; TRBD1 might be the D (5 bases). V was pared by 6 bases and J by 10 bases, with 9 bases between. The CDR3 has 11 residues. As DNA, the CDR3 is TGTGCCAGCAGCGTCGGGGGAAAACTGTTTTTT. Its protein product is CASSVGGKLFF.

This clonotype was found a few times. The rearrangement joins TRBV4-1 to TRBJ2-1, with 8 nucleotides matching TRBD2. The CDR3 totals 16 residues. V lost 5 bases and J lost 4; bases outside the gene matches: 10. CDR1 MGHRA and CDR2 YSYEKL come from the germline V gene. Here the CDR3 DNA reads TGCGCCAGCAGCGCCCAACTAGCGGCTCTATACAATGAGCAGTTCTTC. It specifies CASSAQLAALYNEQFF.

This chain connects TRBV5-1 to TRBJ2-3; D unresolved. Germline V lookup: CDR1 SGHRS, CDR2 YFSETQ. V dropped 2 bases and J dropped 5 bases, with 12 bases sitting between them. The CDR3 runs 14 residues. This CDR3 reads CASSFPALRDTQYF. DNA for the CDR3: TGCGCCAGCAGCTTTCCCGCCTTAAGAGATACGCAGTATTTT.

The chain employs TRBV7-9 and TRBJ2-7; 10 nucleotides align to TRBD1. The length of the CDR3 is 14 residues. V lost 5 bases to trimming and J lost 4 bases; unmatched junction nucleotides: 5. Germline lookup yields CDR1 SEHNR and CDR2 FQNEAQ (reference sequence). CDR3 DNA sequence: TGTGCCAGCAGCCTCGGGACAGGGGAGTACGAGCAGTACTTC. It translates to CASSLGTGEYEQYF.

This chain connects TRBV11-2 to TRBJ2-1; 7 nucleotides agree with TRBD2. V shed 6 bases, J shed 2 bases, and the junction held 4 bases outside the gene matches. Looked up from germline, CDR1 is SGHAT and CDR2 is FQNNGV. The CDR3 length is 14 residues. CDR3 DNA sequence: TGTGCCAGCAGATATGGACTAGCCTACAATGAGCAGTTCTTC. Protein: CASRYGLAYNEQFF.

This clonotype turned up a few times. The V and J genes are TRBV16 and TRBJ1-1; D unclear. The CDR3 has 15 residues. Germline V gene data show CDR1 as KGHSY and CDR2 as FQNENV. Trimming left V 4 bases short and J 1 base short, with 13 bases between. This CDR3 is CASSPLEGPNTEAFF. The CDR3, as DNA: TGTGCCAGCAGCCCCCTGGAGGGCCCGAACACTGAAGCTTTCTTT.

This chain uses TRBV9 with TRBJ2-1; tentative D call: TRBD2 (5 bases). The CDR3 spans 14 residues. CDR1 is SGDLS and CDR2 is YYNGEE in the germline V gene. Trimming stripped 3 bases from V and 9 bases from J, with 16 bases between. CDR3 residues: CASSGSLNRGEQFF. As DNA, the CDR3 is TGTGCCAGCAGCGGTTCACTCAATCGGGGTGAGCAGTTCTTC.

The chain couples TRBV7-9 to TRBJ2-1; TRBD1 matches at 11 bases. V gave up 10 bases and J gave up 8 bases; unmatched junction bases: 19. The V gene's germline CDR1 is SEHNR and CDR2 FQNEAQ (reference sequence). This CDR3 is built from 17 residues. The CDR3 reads CATRLVVDRGRRHEQFF. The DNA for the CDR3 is TGTGCCACCCGCCTTGTTGTGGACAGGGGGCGTCGCCATGAGCAGTTCTTC. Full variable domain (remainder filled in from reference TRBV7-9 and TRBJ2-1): DTGVSQNPRHKITKRGQNVTFRCDPISEHNRLYWYRQTLGQGPEFLTYFQNEAQLEKSRLLSDRFSAERPKGSFSTLEIQRTEQGDSAMYLCATRLVVDRGRRHEQFFGPGTRLTVL.

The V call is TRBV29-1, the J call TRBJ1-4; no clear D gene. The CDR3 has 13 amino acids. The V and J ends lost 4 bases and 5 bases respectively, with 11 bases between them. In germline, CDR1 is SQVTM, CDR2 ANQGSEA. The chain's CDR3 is CSVVRDGNEKLFF. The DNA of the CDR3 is TGCAGCGTTGTACGAGACGGCAATGAAAAACTGTTTTTT.

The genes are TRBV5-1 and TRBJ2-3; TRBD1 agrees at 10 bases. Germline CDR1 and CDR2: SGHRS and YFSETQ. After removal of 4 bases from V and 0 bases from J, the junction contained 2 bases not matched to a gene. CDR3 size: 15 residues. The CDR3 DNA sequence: TGCGCCAGCAGCCAGGACAGGGGGAGCACAGATACGCAGTATTTT. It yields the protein CASSQDRGSTDTQYF.

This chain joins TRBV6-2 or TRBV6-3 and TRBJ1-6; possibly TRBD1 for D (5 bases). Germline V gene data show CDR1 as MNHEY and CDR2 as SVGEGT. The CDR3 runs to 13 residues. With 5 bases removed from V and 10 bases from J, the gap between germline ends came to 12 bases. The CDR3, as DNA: TGTGCCAGCAGTGACAGCTCCAAGTCACCCCTCCACTTT. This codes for CASSDSSKSPLHF.

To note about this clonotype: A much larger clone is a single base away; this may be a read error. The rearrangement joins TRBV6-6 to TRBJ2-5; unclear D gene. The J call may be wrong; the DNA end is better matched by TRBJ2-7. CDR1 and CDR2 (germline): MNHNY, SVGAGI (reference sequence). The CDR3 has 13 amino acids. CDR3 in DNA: TGTGCCAGCAGTTCGGAATCGCGCTTCGAGCAGTACTTC. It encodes CASSSESRFEQYF.

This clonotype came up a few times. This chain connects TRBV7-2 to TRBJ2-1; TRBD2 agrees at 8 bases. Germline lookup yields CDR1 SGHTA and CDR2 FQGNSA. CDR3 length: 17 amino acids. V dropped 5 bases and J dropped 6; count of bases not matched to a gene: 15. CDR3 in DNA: TGTGCCAGCAGCCCCCGAGCGGGGACTAGTCGGGGCAATGAGCAGTTCTTC. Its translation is CASSPRAGTSRGNEQFF.

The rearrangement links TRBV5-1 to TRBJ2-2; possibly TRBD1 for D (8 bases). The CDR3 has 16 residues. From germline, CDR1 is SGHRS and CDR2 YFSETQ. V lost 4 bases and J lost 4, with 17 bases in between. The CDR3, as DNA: TGCGCCAGCAGCGAGCGGGACAGGACTTCCACCGGGGAGCTGTTTTTT. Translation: CASSERDRTSTGELFF.

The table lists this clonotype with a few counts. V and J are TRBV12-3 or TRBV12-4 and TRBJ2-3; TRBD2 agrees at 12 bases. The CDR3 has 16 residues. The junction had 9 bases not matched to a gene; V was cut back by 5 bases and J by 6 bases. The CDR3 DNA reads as TGTGCCAGCAGTCTTCGGACTAGCGGGGTCGTGGATACGCAGTATTTT. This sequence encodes CASSLRTSGVVDTQYF.

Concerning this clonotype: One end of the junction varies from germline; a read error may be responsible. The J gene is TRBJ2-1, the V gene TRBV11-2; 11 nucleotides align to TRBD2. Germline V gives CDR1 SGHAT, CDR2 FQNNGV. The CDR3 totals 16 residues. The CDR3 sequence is CAGRSSGGGSYNEQFF. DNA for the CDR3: TGTGCCGGCAGAAGTAGCGGGGGGGGGTCCTACAATGAGCAGTTCTTC.

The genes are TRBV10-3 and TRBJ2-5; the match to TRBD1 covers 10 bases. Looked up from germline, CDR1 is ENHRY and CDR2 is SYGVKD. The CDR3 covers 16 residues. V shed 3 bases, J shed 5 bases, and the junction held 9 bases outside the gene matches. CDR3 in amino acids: CAISELLDRGEETQYF. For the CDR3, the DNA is TGTGCCATCAGTGAATTGTTGGACAGGGGGGAGGAGACCCAGTACTTC.

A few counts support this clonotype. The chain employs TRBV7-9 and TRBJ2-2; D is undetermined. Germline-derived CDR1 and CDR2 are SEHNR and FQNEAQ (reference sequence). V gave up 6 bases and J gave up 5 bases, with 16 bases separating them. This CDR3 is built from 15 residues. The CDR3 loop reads CASRMIETSTGELFF. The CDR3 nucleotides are TGTGCCAGCAGGATGATTGAAACCTCAACCGGGGAGCTGTTTTTT.

CDR3 protein: CASSPGHPGTEAFF. Written as DNA, the CDR3 is TGTGCCAGCAGCCCGGGACACCCAGGCACTGAAGCTTTCTTT. The rearrangement links TRBV3-1 to TRBJ1-1; perhaps TRBD1 as D (6 bases). Trimming removed 4 bases from V and 4 bases from J, with 13 bases in between. Germline assignment: CDR1 LGHDT and CDR2 YNNKEL (reference sequence). CDR3 length equals 14 residues. Together with reference TRBV3-1 and TRBJ1-1, the CDR3 gives the full variable domain: DTAVSQTPKYLVTQMGNDKSIKCEQNLGHDTMYWYKQDSKKFLKIMFSYNNKELIINETVPNRFSPKSPDKAHLNLHINSLELGDSAVYFCASSPGHPGTEAFFGQGTRLTVV.

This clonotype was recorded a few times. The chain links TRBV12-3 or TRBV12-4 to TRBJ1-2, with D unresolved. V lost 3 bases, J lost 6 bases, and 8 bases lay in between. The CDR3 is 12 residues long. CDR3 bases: TGTGCCAGCAGTTTCGGGCAGAATGGCTACACCTTC. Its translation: CASSFGQNGYTF.

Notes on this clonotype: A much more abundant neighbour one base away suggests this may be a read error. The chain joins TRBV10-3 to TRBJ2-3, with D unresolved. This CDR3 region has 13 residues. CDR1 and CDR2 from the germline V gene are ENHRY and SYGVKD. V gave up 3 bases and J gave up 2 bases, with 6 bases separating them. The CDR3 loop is CAISESPTDTQYF. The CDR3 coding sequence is TGTGCCATCAGTGAATCCCCCACAGATACGCAGTATTTT.

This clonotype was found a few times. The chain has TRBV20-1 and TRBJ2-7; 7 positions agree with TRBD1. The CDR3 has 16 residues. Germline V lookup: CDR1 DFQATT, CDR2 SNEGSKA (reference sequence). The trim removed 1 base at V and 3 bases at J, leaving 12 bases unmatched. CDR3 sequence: CSARGVGGGIGYEQYF. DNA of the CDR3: TGCAGTGCTAGAGGGGTAGGGGGCGGAATTGGCTACGAGCAGTACTTC.

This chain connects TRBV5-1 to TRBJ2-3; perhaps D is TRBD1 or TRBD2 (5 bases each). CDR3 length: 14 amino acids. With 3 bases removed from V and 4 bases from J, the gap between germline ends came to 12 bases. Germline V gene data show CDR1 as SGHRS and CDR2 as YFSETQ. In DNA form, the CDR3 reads TGCGCCAGCAGCTGGGGCCCGAGGGCAGATACGCAGTATTTT. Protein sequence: CASSWGPRADTQYF.

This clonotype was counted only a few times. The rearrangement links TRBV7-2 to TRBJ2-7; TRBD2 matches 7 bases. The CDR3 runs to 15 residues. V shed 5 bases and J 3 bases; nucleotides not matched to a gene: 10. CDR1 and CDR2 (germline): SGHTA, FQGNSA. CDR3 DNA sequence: TGTGCCAGCAGCCGGGGGGAGGGAATAGGCTACGAGCAGTACTTC. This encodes CASSRGEGIGYEQYF.

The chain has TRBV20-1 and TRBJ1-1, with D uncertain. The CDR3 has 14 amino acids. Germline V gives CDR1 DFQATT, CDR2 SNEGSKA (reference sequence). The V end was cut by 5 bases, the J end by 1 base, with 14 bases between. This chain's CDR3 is CSAVVLGTNTEAFF. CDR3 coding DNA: TGCAGTGCTGTAGTGTTGGGTACGAACACTGAAGCTTTCTTT.

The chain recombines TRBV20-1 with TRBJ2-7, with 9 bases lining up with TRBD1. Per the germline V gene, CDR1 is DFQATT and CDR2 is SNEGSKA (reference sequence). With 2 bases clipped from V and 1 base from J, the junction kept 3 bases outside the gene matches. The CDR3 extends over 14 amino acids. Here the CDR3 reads CSARPGTGSYEQYF. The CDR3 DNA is TGCAGTGCTAGACCCGGGACAGGGTCCTACGAGCAGTACTTC.